The rows below give T cell receptor beta chains drawn from one sample of a study of Graves' ophthalmopathy and Graves' hyperthyroidism. MiXCR was run by TCRdb on the multiplex PCR reads, yielding one entry per CDR3 protein. Of approximately 160,000 distinct CDR3 sequences in the sample, 37% are singletons; the top ten hold 5.8%. The source material was peripheral blood. Receptors originate from a woman aged 40-49 years with Graves' ophthalmopathy. The CDR3 runs from the conserved cysteine through the conserved F or W. A D gene is named only where the DNA matches it firmly. The size field is filled for only some rows; it gives once, few, many or a size class.

TRBJ1-2 TRBV11-3 many - TGTGCCAGCAGCTTAGGGCGGACATATGGCTACACCTTC CASSLGRTYGYTF
TRBJ1-1 TRBV6-2/TRBV6-3 - - TGTGCCAGCGGTTACGGGGCTAGAGCTTTCTTT CASGYGARAFF
TRBJ2-5 TRBV7-2 few - TGTGCCAGCAGCTTCGAGAACGGAGAGACCCAGTACTTC CASSFENGETQYF
TRBJ1-2 TRBV6-2/TRBV6-3 many - TGTGCCAGCGACTACAGGGTTGGCTACACCTTC CASDYRVGYTF
TRBJ1-5 TRBV28 few - TGTGCCAGCAGTTTAAAGGCAGGGCATCAGCCCCAGCATTTT CASSLKAGHQPQHF
TRBJ1-1 TRBV20-1 many TRBD1 TGCAGTGCTATCGAGACAGGGGACACTGAAGCTTTCTTT CSAIETGDTEAFF
TRBJ2-5 TRBV11-2 - - TGTGCCAGCAGCTTATCGACTGTACAAGAGACCCAGTACTTC CASSLSTVQETQYF
TRBJ1-6 TRBV11-2 many - TGTGCCAGCAGCTTAGAGGGTATAGGAGTGAATTCACCCCTCCACTTT CASSLEGIGVNSPLHF
TRBJ2-7 TRBV6-2/TRBV6-3 - - TGTGCCAGCAGTTACTCGATCCTTGGGGGCGGGACTCGCTACGAGCAGTACTTC CASSYSILGGGTRYEQYF
TRBJ2-7 TRBV20-1 many TRBD1 TGCAGTGCTAGTCGACAGGGGCCCGGCGAGCAGTACTTC CSASRQGPGEQYF